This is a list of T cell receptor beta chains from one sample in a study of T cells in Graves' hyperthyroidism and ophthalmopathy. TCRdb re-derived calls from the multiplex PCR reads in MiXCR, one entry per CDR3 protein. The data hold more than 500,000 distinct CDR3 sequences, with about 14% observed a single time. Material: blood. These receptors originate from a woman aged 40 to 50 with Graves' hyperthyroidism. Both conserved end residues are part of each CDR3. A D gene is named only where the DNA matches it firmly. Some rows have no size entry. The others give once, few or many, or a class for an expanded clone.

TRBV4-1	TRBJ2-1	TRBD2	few	TGCGCCAGCAGCGCTAGCGGGATTGATGAGCAGTTCTTC	CASSASGIDEQFF
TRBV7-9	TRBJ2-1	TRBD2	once	TGTGCCAGCAGCTCAACCGGGACTAGATTTGATGAGCAGTTCTTC	CASSSTGTRFDEQFF
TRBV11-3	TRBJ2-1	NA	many	TGTGCCAGCAGCTTAGATATCGCCACCTACAATGAGCAGTTCTTC	CASSLDIATYNEQFF
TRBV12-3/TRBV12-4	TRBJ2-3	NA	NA	TGTGCCAGCAGTTCCGGGAGTCCCCCAGATACGCAGTATTTT	CASSSGSPPDTQYF
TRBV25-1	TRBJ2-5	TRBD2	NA	TGTGCCAGCAGCGGTGTCCTAGCGGGAGGAGAGACCCAGTACTTC	CASSGVLAGGETQYF
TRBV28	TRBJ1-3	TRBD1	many	TGTGCCAGCAGTCCCGGGACAGGGACTGGAAACACCATATATTTT	CASSPGTGTGNTIYF
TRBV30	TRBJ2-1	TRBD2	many	TGTGCCTTCCCGGGACTAGCGGGAGGCAATGAGCAGTTCTTC	CAFPGLAGGNEQFF
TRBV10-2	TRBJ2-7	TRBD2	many	TGCGCCAGCAGTGAGTTGGGGGAGGGATACGAGCAGTACTTC	CASSELGEGYEQYF
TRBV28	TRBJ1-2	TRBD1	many	TGTGCCAGCAGGGGCAGGGGGCCGCTTGGCTACACCTTC	CASRGRGPLGYTF
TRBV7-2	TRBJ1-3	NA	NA	TGTGCCAGCAGCCAGACAGGAGGAAACACCATATATTTT	CASSQTGGNTIYF
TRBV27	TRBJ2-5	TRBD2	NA	TGTGCCAGCAGTTTATCTTCTCCTGGGAGGGCTGATGAGACCCAGTACTTC	CASSLSSPGRADETQYF
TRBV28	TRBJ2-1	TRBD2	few	TGTGCCAGCAGTTCAACTCGACTAGCGGACTCCTACAATGGGCAGTTCTTC	CASSSTRLADSYNGQFF
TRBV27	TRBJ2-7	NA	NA	TGTGCCGGCAGTTATTCCGGGACAACCTACGAGCAGTACTTC	CAGSYSGTTYEQYF
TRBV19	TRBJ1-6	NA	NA	TGTGCCAGTAGTGCGGGGGTTTTCTCCTATAATTCACCCCTCCACTTT	CASSAGVFSYNSPLHF
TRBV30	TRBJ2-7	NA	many	TGTGCCTGGAGTGTGCCAGGGCAAGCCTACGAGCAGTACTTC	CAWSVPGQAYEQYF
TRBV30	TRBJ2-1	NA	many	TGTGCCTGGAGTGGAGGGGCCTACAATGAGCAGTTCTTC	CAWSGGAYNEQFF
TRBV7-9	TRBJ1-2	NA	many	TGTGCCAGCAGCCTCCCTGGGAGGGCACAAGGACATGGCTACACCTTC	CASSLPGRAQGHGYTF
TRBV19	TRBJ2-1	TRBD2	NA	TGTGCCAGTAGTAGTCGAAAACTAGCGGGAGGTTACAATGAGCAGTTCTTC	CASSSRKLAGGYNEQFF
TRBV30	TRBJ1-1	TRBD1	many	TGTGCCTGGAGTATAACAGGGGGCACTGAAGCTTTCTTT	CAWSITGGTEAFF
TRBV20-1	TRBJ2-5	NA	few	TGCAGTGCTAGGGTTTGGGGAGAAGAGACCCAGTACTTC	CSARVWGEETQYF
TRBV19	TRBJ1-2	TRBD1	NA	TGTGCCAGTAGCAAAAAGACAGGGGGCAACTATGGCTACACCTTC	CASSKKTGGNYGYTF
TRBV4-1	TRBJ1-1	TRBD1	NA	TGCGCCAGCAGCCGAGCGGGACAGGGCACTGAAGCTTTCTTT	CASSRAGQGTEAFF
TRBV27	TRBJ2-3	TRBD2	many	TGTGCCAGCAGTTCCTACGCCGGGAGGGCCCTAGATACGCAGTATTTT	CASSSYAGRALDTQYF
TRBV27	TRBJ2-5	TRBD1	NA	TGTGCCAGCAGTTTCACAGGGGCGGCGGAGACCCAGTACTTC	CASSFTGAAETQYF
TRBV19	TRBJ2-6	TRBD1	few	TGTGCCAGTAGTATCCAGGGGGCTGGGGCCAACGTCCTGACTTTC	CASSIQGAGANVLTF
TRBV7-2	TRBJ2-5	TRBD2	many	TGTGCCAGCAGCTTAGAGGCGGGACTAGCGGGAGGGCGGGAGACCCAGTACTTC	CASSLEAGLAGGRETQYF
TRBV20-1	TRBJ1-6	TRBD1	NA	TGCAGTGCTAGAAGTCGCTCCGGACAGGGTTTCGGTTCACCCCTCCACTTT	CSARSRSGQGFGSPLHF
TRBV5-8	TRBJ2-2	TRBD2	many	TGTGCCAGCTTCAGACGGGGAGGGTCGAACACCGGGGAGCTGTTTTTT	CASFRRGGSNTGELFF
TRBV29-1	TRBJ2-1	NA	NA	TGCAGCGTTGATATTACTGCGTACAATGAGCAGTTCTTC	CSVDITAYNEQFF
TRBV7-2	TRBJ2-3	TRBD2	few	TGTGCCAGCAGCTTTTTTCTGACGGGGGGGTTCACAGATACGCAGTATTTT	CASSFFLTGGFTDTQYF
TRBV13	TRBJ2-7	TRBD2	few	TGTGCCAGCAGCTTACAGACCGGGACTAGCGGAGGGTACGAGCAGTACTTC	CASSLQTGTSGGYEQYF
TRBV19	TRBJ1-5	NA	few	TGTGCCAGTAATCTCCAGGGAATTGGTCAGCCCCAGCATTTT	CASNLQGIGQPQHF
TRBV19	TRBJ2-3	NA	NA	TGTGCCAGTAGTCTGCAGAACACAGATACGCAGTATTTT	CASSLQNTDTQYF
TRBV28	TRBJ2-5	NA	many	TGTGCCAGCAGTTCGGGAAGGGCGGAGGAGACCCAGTACTTC	CASSSGRAEETQYF
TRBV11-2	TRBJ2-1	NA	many	TGTGCCTCCCGGGGCCTAGTTTACAATGAGCAGTTCTTC	CASRGLVYNEQFF
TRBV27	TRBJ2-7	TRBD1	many	TGTGCCAGCAAACCCGGAGGGACAGGGGAGTTGTACGAGCAGTACTTC	CASKPGGTGELYEQYF
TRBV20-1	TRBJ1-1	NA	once	TGCAGTGCTAGGTTTCAGCTGAACACTGAAGCTTTCTTT	CSARFQLNTEAFF
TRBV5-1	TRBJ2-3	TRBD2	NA	TGCGCCAGCAGCCTGACTAGCGGGAGTTGGGTTACAGATACGCAGTATTTT	CASSLTSGSWVTDTQYF
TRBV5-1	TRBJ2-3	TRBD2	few	TGCGCCAGCAGCTTGGCTGGGAGCGGGAGTGGCGCAGATACGCAGTATTTT	CASSLAGSGSGADTQYF
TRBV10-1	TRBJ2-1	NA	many	TGCGCCAGCCAACGGGCGGGACTCAATGAGCAGTTCTTC	CASQRAGLNEQFF
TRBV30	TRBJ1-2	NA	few	TGTGCCTGGAGTGTTTCAGGGTTGATCTATGGCTACACCTTC	CAWSVSGLIYGYTF
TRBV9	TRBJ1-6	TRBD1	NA	TGTGCCAGCAGCGTATCCGGGACAGACAATTCACCCCTCCACTTT	CASSVSGTDNSPLHF
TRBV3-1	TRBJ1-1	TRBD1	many	TGTGCCAGCAGCCAAGAGGGGAGAGACAGGGGCACTTTCTTT	CASSQEGRDRGTFF
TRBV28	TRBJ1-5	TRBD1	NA	TGTGCCAGCAGTTTATGGGGCAGGGGGAGATGGGGCAATCAGCCCCAGCATTTT	CASSLWGRGRWGNQPQHF
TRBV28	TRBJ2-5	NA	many	TGTGCCAGCAGCCCCCCTGAAATCCAAGAGACCCAGTACTTC	CASSPPEIQETQYF